This T cell receptor beta chain was obtained from a study of human T cells and chemical hapten exposure. Across the study: Diagnoses of alopecia areata, totalis or universalis occurred in mostly female patients.

As to time point: patch test 2, 6 weeks after DPC sensitization. Treatment described: therapeutic diphenylcyclopropenone sensitization with weekly scalp DPC. TCRdb re-derived calls from the RACE reads in MiXCR, one entry per CDR3 protein. The data contain tens of thousands of distinct CDR3 sequences, under 14% of them singletons. CDR3 length: 12 amino acids. Germline loops: CDR1 DFQATT, CDR2 SNEGSKA (reference sequence). Trimming left V 6 bases short and J 6 bases short, with 11 bases between. This sequence originates from a man between 18 and 29 years old with alopecia areata. Some clones in this sample may be carry-over from other donors' samples. The chain uses TRBV20-1 and TRBJ2-2, with D perhaps TRBD1 (5 bases). Sequenced material: whole blood, taken in connection with sensitization to the hapten diphenylcyclopropenone (DPC). The CDR3 protein is CSARRGPGELFF. The DNA for the CDR3 is TGCAGTGCAAGAAGGGGTCCCGGGGAGCTGTTTTTT.